Here is one T cell receptor beta chain with its context. Its binding antigen is unknown. Base qualities are missing; no much larger clone stands one base away. CDR1 and CDR2 (MNHGY, SAAAGT) derive from the germline V gene. From cysteine to phenylalanine, the CDR3 is 15 amino acids long. Only the CDR3 DNA is retained, 45 bases long and in frame from the first base. Cut back by 4 bases and 4 bases, the V and J ends lie 14 bases apart. TCRbeta CDR3 regions were amplified from genomic DNA by means of the immunoSEQ Assay, a bias-controlled multiplex PCR. Per the source publication's procedure: Nucleated cell counts per sample were estimated from amplification of reference gene primers within the assay. Sequence reads were collapsed and filtered to measure the absolute abundance of every unique TCRbeta CDR3 rearrangement. Productive Simpson clonality was computed per sample as the square root of Simpson's diversity index over productive rearrangements. TCRdb re-hosts the immuneACCESS table, in-frame sequences only. Its copies lack some clones; in the studies checked, an unresolved V gene accounts for under half of them, and the cause for the rest is not known. Clone size and V and J calls were adopted from that table, with D and trimming inferred from the DNA. The sample profile shows 150,000 to 200,000 clones; about 86% of them were found once. Clones ranked in the top ten supply around 6.6% of the sample.

This sample is drawn from a study of blood T cell repertoires in COVID-19 (dated by TCRdb to about 2020). Concerning the study at large: Collaborator samples came from the United States, Italy and Spain and covered acute and convalescent phases of COVID-19. The prospective study material was composed of cDNA or gDNA derived from T cells, B-cell-depleted T cells, or PBMCs. Subjects who had been exposed to COVID-19, were actively infected with it, or had recovered from it provided the deeply sampled blood TCRbeta repertoires that made up the dataset. The repertoires were released in a freely available public database intended as a resource for research on the immune response to SARS-CoV-2. Samples were obtained from the ongoing ImmuneRACE study (first 160 participants) and from 1,254 subjects provided by 6 global collaborators. Sample metadata almost always included a de-identified subject ID, COVID-19 status, age in years and sex. Where available, HLA class I and class II types were taken from metadata supplied by the sample provider and were not determined by assay-based typing. The investigation overall reported the following: The quantity of clinical and demographic metadata differed by source and by participant and was supplied without curation.

Collaborating institutions collected whole blood in K2EDTA tubes following their own protocols. For TCRbeta analysis, collaborator samples were shipped as frozen whole blood, as isolated PBMCs, or as DNA extracted from either sample type. The sample consisted of peripheral blood. This TCR derives from a man aged 50 to 60 with active or convalescent COVID-19. Recombination linked TRBV6-8 to TRBJ1-3; the D gene lacks a confident call. The bases are TGTGCCAGCAGTTGGCCAGGAAAGTTAGGAAACACCATATATTTT. It translates to CASSWPGKLGNTIYF.